This TCR beta chain originates from a study of T cell repertoires in cytomegalovirus infection. In the study overall: Shared public TCR beta signatures pointed to both CMV infection and a matching HLA type.

Study findings and constraints: Cumulative public TCR beta family frequency identified CMV carriers with the relevant HLA. In two of eight donors, the top clonotype was HLA-C-restricted CMV-specific.

Deletions cut 7 bases from V and 6 bases from J, with 12 bases between. The length of the CDR3 is 12 residues. From germline, CDR1 is MDHEN and CDR2 SYDVKM. This clonotype was seen only a few times. Its antigen is unidentified. Using its own MiXCR run on the reads, TCRdb lists one record per CDR3 protein. This sample has approximately 100,000 distinct CDR3 sequences, with 20% to 30% found just once. The TCR sequence derives from a human donor in good health (CMV status not recorded). Some clones in this sample may be carry-over from other donors' samples. Sequencing was performed on CD8+ T cells from PBMCs. V is TRBV28 and J is TRBJ2-5; D possibly corresponds to TRBD2 (6 bases). The CDR3 here is CASTSEGKTQYF. In DNA, the CDR3 is TGTGCCAGCACCTCGGAGGGAAAGACCCAGTACTTC.